The 2 T cell receptor beta chains listed next were all sequenced from one sample in a study of blood T cell repertoires in COVID-19. The protocol was immunoSEQ multiplex PCR, while the TCRdb copy is restricted to in-frame clones and leaves out a portion. The profile shows approximately 70,000 clones, roughly 82% of them singletons. The material sequenced was peripheral blood. Receptors originate from a woman older than 75 with acute or convalescent COVID-19.

This clone came up once. Here the CDR3 reads CASSLSPSYNEQFF. CDR3 DNA: TGTGCCAGCAGCCTTAGCCCTAGCTACAATGAGCAGTTCTTC. The chain joins TRBV25-1 to TRBJ2-1; D unclear. CDR3 length equals 14 residues. The germline CDR1 and CDR2 sequences are MGHDK and SYGVNS. Trimming took 6 bases from V and 3 from J, leaving 12 bases between them.

The rearrangement uses TRBV30 and TRBJ1-1; D is undetermined. V was clipped by 1 base and J by 1 base, with 7 bases between them. CDR1 is GTSNPN and CDR2 is SVGIG in the germline V gene (reference sequence). There are 13 residues in the CDR3. The CDR3 loop is CAWSEQTNTEAFF. In DNA form, the CDR3 reads TGTGCCTGGAGTGAACAGACGAACACTGAAGCTTTCTTT.